Listed below are T cell receptor beta chains from one sample, sequenced in a study of blood T cell repertoires in COVID-19. Produced via immunoSEQ multiplex PCR; TCRdb's table is partial and in-frame only. The top ten clones hold around 1.5% of a sample with roughly 31,000 clones, roughly 89% of them seen once. The material sequenced was peripheral blood. The source is a man aged 55-75 years with active COVID-19. Each CDR3 is given with its conserved first and last residue. D genes are given only for firm matches. Some rows have no size entry. The others give once, few or many, or a class for an expanded clone.

few | TRBJ1-2 | TRBV7-9 | NA | CASSLTGQDGYTF | TGTGCCAGCAGCCTTACAGGTCAAGATGGCTACACCTTC
NA | TRBJ1-4 | TRBV9 | NA | CASSVGLQGNEKLFF | TGTGCCAGCAGCGTAGGATTACAGGGAAATGAAAAACTGTTTTTT
NA | TRBJ1-1 | TRBV2 | NA | CASSVSPGWTEAFF | TGTGCCAGCAGTGTCAGCCCAGGGTGGACTGAAGCTTTCTTT
NA | TRBJ1-3 | TRBV9 | NA | CASSVGGRIGNTIYF | TGTGCCAGCAGCGTAGGAGGGAGGATCGGAAACACCATATATTTT
few | TRBJ2-3 | TRBV5-6 | NA | CASSLAGDGSLDTQYF | TGTGCCAGCAGCTTGGCAGGCGATGGGTCCCTAGATACGCAGTATTTT
NA | TRBJ2-3 | TRBV4-3 | TRBD2 | CASSQDRWLAGPDTQYF | TGCGCCAGCAGCCAAGATCGATGGCTAGCGGGTCCAGATACGCAGTATTTT
NA | TRBJ1-2 | TRBV7-9 | TRBD1 | CASSFFQGANYGYTF | TGTGCCAGCAGCTTCTTCCAGGGGGCTAACTATGGCTACACCTTC
NA | TRBJ2-5 | TRBV5-1 | NA | CASSAEAETQYF | TGCGCCAGCAGCGCGGAAGCAGAGACCCAGTACTTC
once | TRBJ2-7 | TRBV7-3 | TRBD2 | CASSLRASGVLYEQYF | TGTGCCAGCAGCCTCCGGGCTAGCGGGGTACTGTACGAGCAGTACTTC
NA | TRBJ1-5 | TRBV6-1 | NA | CASSDQGRASQPQHF | TGTGCCAGCAGTGACCAGGGCAGGGCGAGTCAGCCCCAGCATTTT
NA | TRBJ2-1 | TRBV5-1 | NA | CASSLGTGPSSYNEQFF | TGCGCCAGCAGCTTGGGTACAGGGCCGAGCTCCTACAATGAGCAGTTCTTC
NA | TRBJ1-5 | TRBV3-1/TRBV3-2 | NA | CASSQDLGSSNQPQHF | TGTGCCAGCAGCCAAGATCTGGGCAGTAGCAATCAGCCCCAGCATTTT
NA | TRBJ1-2 | TRBV7-8 | NA | CASSSGGGLYGYTF | TGTGCCAGCAGCTCCGGGGGGGGTTTGTATGGCTACACCTTC
NA | TRBJ2-1 | TRBV7-9 | NA | CASSSERGYNEQFF | TGTGCCAGCAGCTCCGAGAGGGGGTACAATGAGCAGTTCTTC
NA | TRBJ2-7 | TRBV5-1 | TRBD1 | CASSSRTGSYEQYF | TGCGCCAGCAGCTCGAGGACAGGCTCCTACGAGCAGTACTTC
NA | TRBJ2-3 | TRBV7-9 | NA | CASSSGSDTQYF | TGTGCCAGCAGCTCAGGGTCTGATACGCAGTATTTT
NA | TRBJ1-3 | TRBV2 | NA | CASSEAQSRAHTIYF | TGTGCCAGCAGTGAAGCGCAATCCAGGGCACACACCATATATTTT
NA | TRBJ1-5 | TRBV25-1 | NA | CASSEWGGVNQPQHF | TGTGCCAGCAGTGAATGGGGGGGGGTCAATCAGCCCCAGCATTTT